This T cell receptor (beta chain) was sequenced during a study of blood T cell repertoires in COVID-19. Study-wide background: Acute and convalescent COVID-19 specimens originated in the United States, Italy and Spain. PBMCs, B-cell-depleted T cells, or T cells provided the cDNA or gDNA that made up the material.

CDR1 is DFQATT and CDR2 is SNEGSKA in the germline V gene (reference sequence). The CDR3 contains 14 residues. V shed 3 bases and J 7 bases; nucleotides not matched to a gene: 10. Per the authors' pipeline: Counts of nucleated cells, estimated from reference gene primer amplification, were obtained. Only in-frame clones appear in the TCRdb table, and some are missing; sequencing was by immunoSEQ multiplex PCR. V and J calls and clone size come straight from that table; D and trimming were deduced from the DNA. Here the sample spans about 220,000 clones, roughly 81% being singletons. The sample consisted of peripheral blood. The rearrangement joins TRBV20-1 to TRBJ2-7; 9 bases are a match to TRBD1. The clonotype originates from a man aged 50-60 years who had recovered from COVID-19. The CDR3 DNA is TGCAGTGCTAGTCGCCGGACAGGGGTCGAGGAGCAGTACTTC. Protein product: CSASRRTGVEEQYF.